The 20 T cell receptor beta chains presented below share a single source sample, sequenced in a study of T-cell memory formation after mild COVID-19. Each CDR3 protein is one row after TCRdb ran MiXCR on the 5' RACE reads. The table shows 300,000 to 400,000 distinct CDR3 sequences, with around a sixth occurring only once. The sequenced sample was PBMCs or a T cell subset sorted from them (not recorded which). These receptors came from a man aged 18 to 35 who had mild COVID-19 (a few samples of this study predate the infection). Cell type and time point are not known.

This sequence joins TRBV12-5 and TRBJ2-1; D unresolved. The CDR3 contains 13 residues. Germline V lookup: CDR1 LGHNT, CDR2 FRNRAP. The ends were cut back, 7 bases at V and 7 bases at J, with 14 bases in the middle. The CDR3 protein is CASAPRALNEQFF. CDR3 coding DNA: TGTGCTAGTGCCCCCCGTGCTCTGAATGAGCAGTTCTTC.

This clonotype turned up a few times. The chain is built from TRBV12-3 or TRBV12-4 and TRBJ2-1; 13 nucleotides align to TRBD2. V lost 3 bases, J lost 9 bases, and 14 bases stayed unmatched. This CDR3 is 18 amino acids long. In DNA, the CDR3 is TGTGCCAGCAGTTTCGGAGGCCGAAGACTAGCGGGGGGCGGTGAGCAGTTCTTC. Residues: CASSFGGRRLAGGGEQFF.

In its sample, this clonotype was seen many times. The chain employs TRBV7-3 and TRBJ2-2; no clear D. The CDR3 spans 14 residues. Trimming left V 1 base short and J 6 bases short, with 9 bases between. CDR1 is SGHTA, CDR2 FQGTGA, per germline. CDR3 amino acids: CASSLMGSPGELFF. Written as DNA, the CDR3 is TGTGCCAGCAGCTTAATGGGTAGTCCCGGGGAGCTGTTTTTT.

V is TRBV19 and J is TRBJ1-5; D is ambiguous. The germline V gene encodes CDR1 LNHDA and CDR2 SQIVND (reference sequence). The CDR3 runs to 13 residues. V dropped 7 bases and J dropped 4 bases, with 11 bases sitting between them. The CDR3 DNA sequence: TGTGCCAGTAATGACCTCGGGAATCAGCCCCAGCATTTT. Its translation: CASNDLGNQPQHF.

The V call is TRBV7-9, the J call TRBJ1-1; no definite D call. Trimming shortened V by 3 bases and J by 4 bases, and 6 bases separated the two germline ends. The germline CDR1 and CDR2 sequences are SEHNR and FQNEAQ (reference sequence). CDR3 size: 12 residues. The CDR3 loop is CASSFEGTEAFF. CDR3 nucleotide sequence: TGTGCCAGCAGCTTCGAGGGCACTGAAGCTTTCTTT.

The chain employs TRBV7-9 and TRBJ2-4; 7 bases match TRBD2. CDR1 is SEHNR and CDR2 is FQNEAQ in the germline V gene (reference sequence). CDR3 length: 13 amino acids. Trimming removed 6 bases from V and 6 bases from J; junction bases left unmatched: 5. CDR3 region: CASSAREGNIQYF. The CDR3 coding sequence is TGTGCCAGCAGTGCCAGGGAGGGAAACATTCAGTACTTC.

This clonotype has a count of ten or more. The V and J genes are TRBV7-2 and TRBJ2-7; D perhaps matches TRBD2 (6 bases). With 6 bases removed from V and 3 bases from J, the gap between germline ends came to 12 bases. CDR3 length: 13 amino acids. The V gene's germline CDR1 is SGHTA and CDR2 FQGNSA. DNA of the CDR3: TGTGCCAGCAGTAGAATGCGGGACTACGAGCAGTACGTC. This gives the protein CASSRMRDYEQYV.

This clonotype showed up many times. The V and J genes are TRBV5-1 and TRBJ2-5, with a possible D match to TRBD2 (6 bases). This CDR3 contains 14 residues. V lost 1 base and J 5 bases, leaving 12 bases between the germline ends. Germline lookup yields CDR1 SGHRS and CDR2 YFSETQ. CDR3 sequence reads: CASSLSAGRETQYF. The CDR3 DNA sequence: TGCGCCAGCAGCTTGTCGGCAGGGAGGGAGACCCAGTACTTC.

In DNA, the CDR3 is TGTGCCAGCACCTCCCCGGGGGGGCACGGGAATGAGCAGTTCTTC. Its protein is CASTSPGGHGNEQFF. V gene TRBV27 combines with J gene TRBJ2-1; 8 bases match TRBD2. The CDR3 runs to 15 residues. Looked up from germline, CDR1 is MNHEY and CDR2 is SMNVEV (reference sequence). V lost 7 bases to trimming and J lost 7 bases; unmatched junction nucleotides: 12.

This chain joins TRBV7-9 and TRBJ1-1, with TRBD1 matching 9 bases. Germline V lookup: CDR1 SEHNR, CDR2 FQNEAQ (reference sequence). V shed 7 bases and J 3 bases; nucleotides not matched to a gene: 9. The CDR3 sequence is 15 residues long. In nucleotides, the CDR3 is TGTGCCAGCACCCCGGGACAGGGAGTAGACACTGAAGCTTTCTTT. This encodes CASTPGQGVDTEAFF.

The V gene is TRBV3-1, the J gene TRBJ1-3, with D possibly TRBD1 on 5 matching bases. CDR3 length: 17 residues. Looked up from germline, CDR1 is LGHDT and CDR2 is YNNKEL (reference sequence). The V end lost 0 bases, the J end lost 3 bases, and 15 bases lay between the germline ends. CDR3 amino acids: CASSQELIGTGGNTIYF. CDR3 coding DNA: TGTGCCAGCAGCCAAGAGTTGATCGGGACTGGTGGAAACACCATATATTTT.

This clonotype was observed a handful of times. The chain carries TRBV7-2 and TRBJ2-7, with 7 bases lining up with TRBD1. Unmatched junction bases numbered 4, after V lost 5 bases and J lost 0 bases. Per the germline V gene, CDR1 is SGHTA and CDR2 is FQGNSA. The length of the CDR3 is 14 residues. The CDR3 coding sequence is TGTGCCAGCAGCCCCGCAGGGGGCTCCTACGAGCAGTACTTC. Translated, it gives CASSPAGGSYEQYF.

This clonotype came up a few times. The chain couples TRBV29-1 to TRBJ2-1; TRBD2 matches 11 bases. V was pared by 0 bases and J by 7 bases, with 8 bases of the junction left unmatched. CDR1 and CDR2 from the germline V gene are SQVTM and ANQGSEA. The CDR3 has 16 residues. CDR3 residues: CSVEDPSTSGENEQFF. The CDR3 DNA follows: TGCAGCGTTGAAGATCCCTCGACTAGCGGGGAAAATGAGCAGTTCTTC.

The chain carries TRBV18 and TRBJ1-1; D is perhaps TRBD1 (6 bases). The CDR3 totals 13 residues. Per germline, CDR1 KGHSH and CDR2 LQKENI. Trimming left V 3 bases short and J 11 bases short, with 16 bases between. The CDR3 loop reads CASSPGRGVVAFF. The CDR3, as DNA: TGTGCCAGCTCACCGGGCAGGGGAGTTGTGGCTTTCTTT.

Points on this clonotype: Possible read error: a much larger clone is one base away. It is likely a read error, because the conserved phenylalanine at the end of the CDR3 is missing. This chain joins TRBV5-1 and TRBJ1-1, with 9 positions matching TRBD1. This CDR3 is built from 13 residues. CDR1 SGHRS and CDR2 YFSETQ come from the germline V gene. J was trimmed by 11 bases and V by 5 bases; bases with no gene match: 10. The CDR3: CASRPGQGWGAFI. CDR3 DNA sequence: TGCGCCAGCAGACCGGGACAGGGATGGGGGGCTTTCATT.

V gene TRBV7-9 combines with J gene TRBJ2-1; 7 bases align to TRBD1. The germline V gene encodes CDR1 SEHNR and CDR2 FQNEAQ (reference sequence). The CDR3 is made up of 13 amino acids. V dropped 5 bases and J dropped 14; count of bases not matched to a gene: 12. CDR3 DNA: TGTGCCAGCAGCCAGCTTGGGACAGACAAAGAGTTCTTC. This encodes CASSQLGTDKEFF.

This rearrangement joins TRBV5-1 to TRBJ1-5; D is possibly TRBD1 (6 bases). The CDR3 loop spans 14 amino acids. Trimming left V 3 bases short and J 8 bases short, with 15 bases between. Germline V gene sequence: CDR1 SGHRS, CDR2 YFSETQ. Written as DNA, the CDR3 is TGCGCCAGCAGCTGGTCGGGGGAGGGGGAGCCCCAGCATTTT. Translating gives CASSWSGEGEPQHF.

This clonotype was counted a few times. The chain recombines TRBV10-3 with TRBJ2-1; TRBD1 is a possible D gene (6 bases). The CDR3 sequence is 14 residues long. The germline V gene encodes CDR1 ENHRY and CDR2 SYGVKD. V gave up 0 bases and J gave up 8 bases, with 11 bases separating them. The CDR3 coding sequence is TGTGCCATCAGTGAGTCGGTCAGGGGCGATGAGCAGTTCTTC. Protein: CAISESVRGDEQFF.

The sample holds a few counts of this clonotype. A single base separates this from a much larger clone, so it may be a read error. The chain employs TRBV12-3 or TRBV12-4 and TRBJ1-5; 9 bases agree with TRBD1. Unmatched junction bases numbered 4, after V lost 5 bases and J lost 2 bases. The CDR3 has 15 residues. The CDR3 protein is CASSLTGGRNQPQHF. For the CDR3, the DNA is TGTGCCAGCAGTCTTACAGGGGGCCGCAATCAGCCCCAGCATTTT.

This chain uses TRBV12-3 or TRBV12-4 with TRBJ2-5; D is possibly TRBD2 (5 bases). The V end lost 2 bases, the J end lost 5 bases, and 12 bases lay between the germline ends. The length of the CDR3 is 14 residues. The CDR3 loop reads CASSLTGSYETQYF. In nucleotides, the CDR3 is TGTGCCAGCAGTTTAACGGGGTCCTACGAGACCCAGTACTTC.